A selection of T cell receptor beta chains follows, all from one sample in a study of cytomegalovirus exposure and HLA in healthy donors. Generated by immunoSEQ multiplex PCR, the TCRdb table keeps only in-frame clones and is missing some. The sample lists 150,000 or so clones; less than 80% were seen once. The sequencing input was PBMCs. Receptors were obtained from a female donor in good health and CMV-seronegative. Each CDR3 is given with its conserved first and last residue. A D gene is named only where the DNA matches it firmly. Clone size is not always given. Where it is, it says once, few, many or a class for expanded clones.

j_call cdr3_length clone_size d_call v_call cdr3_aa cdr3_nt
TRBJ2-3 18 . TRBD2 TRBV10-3 CAIRATGTSGGRADTQYF TGTGCCATCAGAGCTACCGGGACTAGCGGGGGGAGGGCAGATACGCAGTATTTT
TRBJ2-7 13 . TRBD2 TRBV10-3 CAIKTSGTYEQYF TGTGCCATCAAAACTAGCGGTACCTACGAGCAGTACTTC
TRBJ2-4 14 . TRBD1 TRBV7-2 CASSLERQGAIQYF TGTGCCAGCAGCTTAGAGCGACAGGGAGCCATTCAGTACTTC
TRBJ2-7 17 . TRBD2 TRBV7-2 CASSLARVSGLPYEQYF TGTGCCAGCAGCTTAGCGCGGGTTAGCGGGCTCCCCTACGAGCAGTACTTC
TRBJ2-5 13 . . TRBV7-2 CASSFRDQETQYF TGTGCCAGCAGCTTCCGGGATCAAGAGACCCAGTACTTC
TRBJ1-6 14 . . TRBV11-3 CAGGGRIYNSPLHF TGTGCCGGGGGGGGGAGGATCTATAATTCACCCCTCCACTTT
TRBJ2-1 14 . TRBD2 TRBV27 CASSLWLAGGEQFF TGTGCCAGCAGTTTATGGCTAGCGGGAGGAGAGCAGTTCTTC
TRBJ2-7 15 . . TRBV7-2 CASSSQGSFLYEQYF TGTGCCAGCAGCTCTCAGGGGTCGTTCTTATACGAGCAGTACTTC
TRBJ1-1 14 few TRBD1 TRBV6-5 CASSYATGGTEAFF TGTGCCAGCAGTTACGCTACAGGGGGCACTGAAGCTTTCTTT
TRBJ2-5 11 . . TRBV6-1 CASKEVETQYF TGTGCCAGCAAGGAGGTGGAGACCCAGTACTTC
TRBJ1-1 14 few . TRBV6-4 CASSVSGGNTEAFF TGTGCCAGCAGTGTGTCGGGTGGGAACACTGAAGCTTTCTTT
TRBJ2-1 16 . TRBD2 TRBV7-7 CASSQTSGRVGNEQFF TGTGCCAGCAGCCAGACTAGCGGGAGGGTAGGCAATGAGCAGTTCTTC
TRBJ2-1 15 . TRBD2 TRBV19 CASSTGTSGGDEQFF TGTGCCAGTAGCACCGGGACTAGCGGGGGCGATGAGCAGTTCTTC
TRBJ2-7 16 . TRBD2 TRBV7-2 CASSLSGGGAVYEQYF TGTGCCAGCAGCTTAAGTGGCGGGGGGGCGGTCTACGAGCAGTACTTC
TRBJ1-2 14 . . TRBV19 CASSIPGVNYGYTF TGTGCCAGTAGTATTCCAGGGGTTAACTATGGCTACACCTTC
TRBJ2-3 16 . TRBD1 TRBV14 CASSPGQGGSTDTQYF TGTGCCAGCAGCCCCGGACAGGGTGGAAGCACAGATACGCAGTATTTT
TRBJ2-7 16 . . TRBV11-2 CASSLAQGLGSYEQYF TGTGCCAGCAGCTTAGCACAGGGTTTAGGTTCCTACGAGCAGTACTTC
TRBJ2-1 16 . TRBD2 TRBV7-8 CASSLFQSGSVNEQFF TGTGCCAGCAGCTTATTTCAAAGCGGGAGCGTTAATGAGCAGTTCTTC
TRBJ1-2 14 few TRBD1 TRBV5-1 CASSLVLDRAGLTF TGCGCCAGCAGCTTGGTTCTGGACAGGGCAGGTCTCACCTTC
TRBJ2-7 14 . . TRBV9 CASSVGGLFYEQYF TGTGCCAGCAGCGTGGGCGGACTGTTCTACGAGCAGTACTTC
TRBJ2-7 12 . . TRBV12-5 CASGVSLAEQYF TGTGCTAGTGGTGTGTCGTTGGCCGAGCAGTACTTC
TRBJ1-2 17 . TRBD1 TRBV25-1 CASSDTFLTDRDDGYTF TGTGCCAGCAGTGATACCTTTTTGACGGACAGGGACGATGGCTACACCTTC
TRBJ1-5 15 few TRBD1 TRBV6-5 CASSSTGAGGQPQHF TGTGCCAGCAGTTCAACAGGGGCCGGAGGTCAGCCCCAGCATTTT
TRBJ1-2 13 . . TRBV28 CASSLIGDYGYTF TGTGCCAGCAGTTTAATCGGGGACTATGGCTACACCTTC
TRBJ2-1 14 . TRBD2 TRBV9 CASSVGAGGGEQFF TGTGCCAGCAGCGTGGGAGCGGGGGGAGGAGAGCAGTTCTTC
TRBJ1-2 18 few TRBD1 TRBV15 CATSIPKLPGQGTNGYTF TGTGCCACCAGCATTCCGAAGCTTCCGGGACAGGGTACGAATGGCTACACCTTC
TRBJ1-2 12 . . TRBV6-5 CASTRGKSGYTF TGTGCCAGCACTAGGGGAAAGAGCGGCTACACCTTC
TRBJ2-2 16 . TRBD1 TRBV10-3 CAIKVQGAADSGELFF TGTGCCATCAAAGTCCAGGGGGCGGCTGATTCCGGGGAGCTGTTTTTT
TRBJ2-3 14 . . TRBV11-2 CASSLFTQRDTQYF TGTGCCAGCAGCTTATTCACACAGCGGGATACGCAGTATTTT
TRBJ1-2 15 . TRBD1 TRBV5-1 CASSGTGGTNYGYTF TGCGCCAGCAGCGGAACAGGGGGAACTAACTATGGCTACACCTTC
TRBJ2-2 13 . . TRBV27 CASRQTSTGELFF TGTGCCAGCAGACAGACAAGCACCGGGGAGCTGTTTTTT
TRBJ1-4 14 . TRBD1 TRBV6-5 CASRKQGNLEKLFF TGTGCCAGCAGAAAACAGGGGAATTTGGAAAAACTGTTTTTT
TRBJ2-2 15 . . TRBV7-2 CASSLLVGSTGELFF TGTGCCAGCAGCCTCTTGGTGGGGAGCACCGGGGAGCTGTTTTTT
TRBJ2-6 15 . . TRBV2 CASSEPGYGANGLTF TGTGCCAGCAGTGAACCGGGCTATGGGGCCAACGGCCTGACTTTC
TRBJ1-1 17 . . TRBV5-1 CASSLRRPGEMNTEAFF TGCGCCAGCAGCTTGAGGCGGCCAGGGGAGATGAACACTGAAGCTTTCTTT
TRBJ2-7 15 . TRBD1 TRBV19 CASSIPGQGSYEQYF TGTGCCAGTAGTATCCCGGGACAGGGGTCCTACGAGCAGTACTTC
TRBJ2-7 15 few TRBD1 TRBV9 CASSVSGTVSYEQYF TGTGCCAGCAGCGTTTCCGGGACAGTCTCCTACGAGCAGTACTTC
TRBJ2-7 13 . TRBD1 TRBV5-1 CASRADRAYEQYF TGCGCCAGCAGAGCCGACAGGGCCTACGAGCAGTACTTC
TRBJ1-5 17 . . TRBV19 CASSIDRVGYSNQPQHF TGTGCCAGTAGTATAGACAGGGTCGGTTATAGCAATCAGCCCCAGCATTTT
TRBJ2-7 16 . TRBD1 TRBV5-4 CASSLGKNRGPDEQYF TGTGCCAGCAGCTTGGGAAAAAACAGGGGACCCGACGAGCAGTACTTC
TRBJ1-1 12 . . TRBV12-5 CASGLVSPEAFF TGTGCTAGTGGTTTGGTAAGCCCTGAAGCTTTCTTT